The T cell receptor (beta chain) described here comes from a study of blood T cell repertoires in COVID-19. Across the study: PBMCs, B-cell-depleted T cells, or T cells were the source of the cDNA or gDNA that made up the material.

The CDR3 is 14 residues long. V was clipped by 0 bases and J by 4 bases, with 9 bases between them. Looked up from germline, CDR1 is LGHNA and CDR2 is YNFKEQ. In the study's own analysis: Amplifying reference gene primers gave estimates of nucleated cell counts. Profiling relied on immunoSEQ multiplex PCR, and the TCRdb table lists in-frame clones only, not all of them. V and J calls and clone size are as listed in that table; D and trimming were resolved from the DNA. This sample yields about 380,000 clones, of which 70% to 85% are seen a single time; more than 1% belongs to the top ten. The chain is built from TRBV4-2 and TRBJ1-1; a weak D match, TRBD1 (6 bases). Source material: peripheral blood. The sequence derives from a human donor with acute or convalescent COVID-19. The donor label of this sample is uncertain. The CDR3 protein is CASSQDPGVTEAFF. Written as DNA, the CDR3 is TGTGCCAGCAGCCAAGATCCAGGGGTCACTGAAGCTTTCTTT.